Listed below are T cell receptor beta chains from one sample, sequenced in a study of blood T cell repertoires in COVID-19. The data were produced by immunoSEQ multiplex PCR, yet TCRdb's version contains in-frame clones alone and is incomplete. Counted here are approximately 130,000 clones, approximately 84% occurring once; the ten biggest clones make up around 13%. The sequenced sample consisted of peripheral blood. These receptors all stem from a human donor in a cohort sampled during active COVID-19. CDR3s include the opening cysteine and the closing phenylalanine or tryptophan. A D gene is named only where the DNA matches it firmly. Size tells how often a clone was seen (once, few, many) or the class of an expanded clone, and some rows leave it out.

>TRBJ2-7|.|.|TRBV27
TGTGCCAGCAGCCCCGATACGGGGAACGAGCAGTACTTC
CASSPDTGNEQYF
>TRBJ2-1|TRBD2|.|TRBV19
TGTGCCAGTAGTACTAGCGGGGGCTACAATGAGCAGTTCTTC
CASSTSGGYNEQFF
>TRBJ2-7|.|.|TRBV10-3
TGTGCCATTGGGCGGGGGCCACCGGGCTACGAGCAGTACTTC
CAIGRGPPGYEQYF
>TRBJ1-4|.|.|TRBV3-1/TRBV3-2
TGTGCCAGCAGCCGGGGCAGCTGGGGGGTCCGAGAAAAACTGTTTTTT
CASSRGSWGVREKLFF
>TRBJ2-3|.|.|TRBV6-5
TGTGCCAGCAGTCCAACGACTACCACAGATACGCAGTATTTT
CASSPTTTTDTQYF
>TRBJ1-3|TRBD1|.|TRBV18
TGTGCCAGCTCACCATTGGGGACAGGGGGCCTCTCTGGAAACACCATATATTTT
CASSPLGTGGLSGNTIYF
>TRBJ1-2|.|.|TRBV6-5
TGTGCCAGCAGTTTAGGGGGACATGGCTACACCTTC
CASSLGGHGYTF
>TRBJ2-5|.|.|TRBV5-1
TGCGCCAGCAGCTTGGCACAGAAAGAGACCCAGTACTTC
CASSLAQKETQYF
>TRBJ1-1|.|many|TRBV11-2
TGTGCCAGCAGCGCGCCGACAGGTTTGAACACTGAAGCTTTCTTT
CASSAPTGLNTEAFF
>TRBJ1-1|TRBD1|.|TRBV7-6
TGTGCCAGCAGCTTAAGTCGCCCCGGGACAGGGGGCACTGAAGCTTTCTTT
CASSLSRPGTGGTEAFF
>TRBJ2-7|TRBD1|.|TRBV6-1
TGTGCCAGCAGTGACACAGGGGATAGGTACGAGCAGTACTTC
CASSDTGDRYEQYF
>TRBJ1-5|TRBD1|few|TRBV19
TGTGCCAGTAGTGCCTACAGGGGGCGGAGGTGGAAGAGCAATCAGCCCCAGCATTTT
CASSAYRGRRWKSNQPQHF
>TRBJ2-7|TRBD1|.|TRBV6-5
TGTGCCAGCAGCCGTGGACAGGGCACTTCCTACGAGCAGTACTTC
CASSRGQGTSYEQYF
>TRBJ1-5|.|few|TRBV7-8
TGTGCCAGCAGCTTAACCACAGGGTTAGCACGGCAGCCCCAGCATTTT
CASSLTTGLARQPQHF
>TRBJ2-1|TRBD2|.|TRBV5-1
TGCGCCAGCAGCTTGGAAGGCAGCGGGGGGCCTTCATTCTACAATGAGCAGTTCTTC
CASSLEGSGGPSFYNEQFF
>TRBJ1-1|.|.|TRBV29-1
TGCAGCGTTCTGAGGGAGGTTGGCACTGAAGCTTTCTTT
CSVLREVGTEAFF
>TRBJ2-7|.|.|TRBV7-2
TGTGCCAGCAGCTTATCGCAGGGAAACACCTACGAGCAGTACTTC
CASSLSQGNTYEQYF
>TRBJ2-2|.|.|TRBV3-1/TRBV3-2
TGTGCCAGCAGCCAACCGGGGGGCCCAAACACCGGGGAGCTGTTTTTT
CASSQPGGPNTGELFF
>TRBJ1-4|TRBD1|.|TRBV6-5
TGTGCCAGCACCAACACAGGGGCGGGAGAAAAACTGTTTTTT
CASTNTGAGEKLFF
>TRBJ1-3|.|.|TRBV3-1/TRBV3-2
TGTGCCAGCAGCCAGGTCACGAGCTCTGGAAACACCATATATTTT
CASSQVTSSGNTIYF
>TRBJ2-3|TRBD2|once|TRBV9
TGTGCCAGCAGCGCTATCAATAGCGGGGGCACAGATACGCAGTATTTT
CASSAINSGGTDTQYF
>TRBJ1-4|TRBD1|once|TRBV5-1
TGCGCCAGCAGCTTGGGCCAGGGGGCGAGTGAAAAACTGTTTTTT
CASSLGQGASEKLFF
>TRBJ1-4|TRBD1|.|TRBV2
TGTGCCAGCAGGGAACAGGGGATAGATCGAGAAAAACTGTTTTTT
CASREQGIDREKLFF
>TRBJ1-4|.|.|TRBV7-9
TGTGCCAGCAGTCCTTCAGGCCGTGAAAAACTGTTTTTT
CASSPSGREKLFF